These T cell receptor beta chains were read from a single sample in a study of blood T cell repertoires in COVID-19. Sequencing used immunoSEQ multiplex PCR; TCRdb keeps in-frame clones, though not all of them. In the table there are approximately 240,000 clones, 79% of which are singletons. Sample: peripheral blood. These receptor sequences come from a middle-aged woman with active or convalescent COVID-19. Each CDR3 is given without its conserved first and last residue.

v_call	j_call	cdr3_aa
TRBV30	TRBJ2-7	AWSADRALGEQY
TRBV19	TRBJ2-4	ASSIPLGNRGAAKNIQY
TRBV11-3	TRBJ1-3	ARPLRVTSGNTIY
TRBV29-1	TRBJ1-5	SVEESPSGGASNQPQH
TRBV10-1	TRBJ2-5	ASSPQGGETQY
TRBV5-1	TRBJ1-6	ASSSSPGTGGGSPLH
TRBV19	TRBJ2-4	ASSRRDRIQY
TRBV5-1	TRBJ2-3	ASSSGLAGSSTDTQY
TRBV6-2/TRBV6-3	TRBJ1-2	ASSYSTGDGYT
TRBV18	TRBJ1-4	ASSPRDTGGVGLF
TRBV5-1	TRBJ1-5	ASSSTGDLYQPQH
TRBV9	TRBJ2-7	ASSPSGTGPYEQY
TRBV21-1	TRBJ2-7	ASSKPLAGTRSYEQY
TRBV29-1	TRBJ2-5	SVQETQY
TRBV6-5	TRBJ1-2	ASSLGRTGYT
TRBV5-8	TRBJ1-2	ASSLAIDRVDYGYT
TRBV7-7	TRBJ2-5	ASSLSQGPGEETQY
TRBV7-9	TRBJ2-1	ASSLAPRGGNEQF
TRBV14	TRBJ1-5	ASSRGNQPQH
TRBV5-4	TRBJ1-2	ASSLGVGLT
TRBV30	TRBJ1-6	AWSVSSPLH
TRBV6-5	TRBJ1-2	ASSYFAGVGNYGYT
TRBV7-8	TRBJ1-2	ASSPPSGQRGYT
TRBV7-3	TRBJ1-2	ASSGQGGYGYT
TRBV30	TRBJ1-5	AWSGGTVPFSNQPQH
TRBV7-3	TRBJ2-5	ASSAPGLEETQY
TRBV20-1	TRBJ1-2	SASQGILSSYT
TRBV4-1	TRBJ2-2	ASSQAAGANTGELF
TRBV18	TRBJ2-7	ASSPRAGPYEQY
TRBV11-2	TRBJ1-2	ASSLAEFWGQNYGYT
TRBV4-1	TRBJ1-3	ASSQPSSSSGNTIY
TRBV30	TRBJ1-2	AWSEGVTNYGYT
TRBV7-8	TRBJ1-1	ASSLALRGLYSTEAF
TRBV19	TRBJ1-5	ASSTYIGSNQPQH
TRBV6-1	TRBJ2-1	ASSESRYNEQF
TRBV28	TRBJ2-7	ASSDTEQY
TRBV3-1/TRBV3-2	TRBJ2-7	ASSPGPSEQY
TRBV19	TRBJ2-2	ASSPGGLGTGELF
TRBV5-1	TRBJ2-7	ASSLGRDEQY
TRBV3-1/TRBV3-2	TRBJ2-5	ASSQPLQETQY
TRBV11-2	TRBJ2-5	ATTPGSEETQY
TRBV7-2	TRBJ1-3	ASSLVSGGNTIY
TRBV5-4	TRBJ2-2	AIKTGANTGELF
TRBV7-3	TRBJ2-5	ASSSRGLAGETQY
TRBV2	TRBJ1-1	ASSKQGMNTEAF
TRBV6-4	TRBJ1-6	ASSRQGYNSPLH
TRBV27	TRBJ1-5	ASSLLWGGQGHQPQH
TRBV30	TRBJ2-5	AWKTSGVYQETQY
TRBV11-2	TRBJ1-1	ASTLWGGTEAF
TRBV3-1/TRBV3-2	TRBJ2-1	ASSHGQGRGGEQF
TRBV24-1	TRBJ1-1	ATSDTGYTEAF
TRBV2	TRBJ1-6	ASSGGAGTGNSPLH
TRBV28	TRBJ2-5	ASRWTGGDQETQY
TRBV6-7	TRBJ2-2	ASSKPRVLDTGELF
TRBV7-3	TRBJ2-1	ASSSNGDRRNEQF
TRBV5-1	TRBJ2-3	ASSKGQGTDTQY
TRBV6-4	TRBJ1-2	ASSDVQGAGYT